Listed below are T cell receptor beta chains from one sample, sequenced in a study of T-cell reconstitution after alpha-beta-depleted transplantation in children. TCRdb independently ran MiXCR on the PCR reads; one entry per CDR3 protein. The sample carries 250,000 to 350,000 distinct CDR3 sequences, 9.5% to 10% recorded once. This specimen consisted of PBMCs from the stem cell graft donor, obtained from the stem cell graft. The receptors shown here come from a human donor who donated a stem cell graft to a child with SCID. Each CDR3 is given with its conserved first and last residue. Fields, in order: V gene, CDR3 protein.

TRBV5-1 CASSLGQSNTEAFF
TRBV5-6 CASSLLLQMNTGELFF
TRBV12-3/TRBV12-4 CASSLGDRNSNQPQHF
TRBV6-1 CASTQSSGRSYNEQFF
TRBV3-1 CASRPPGQGNQETQYF
TRBV29-1 CSVDSTEAFF
TRBV9 CASSVEVAGASQYF
TRBV12-3/TRBV12-4 CASSLEGQFSGYTF
TRBV3-1 CASSLGRQTGNTIYF
TRBV4-1 CASSQDLDRYGYTF
TRBV6-1 CASRFTGLAGTDTQYF
TRBV5-1 CASSLDDFRTDTQYF
TRBV12-3/TRBV12-4 CASSSTGAPGETQYF
TRBV10-3 CAISESGVVNQPQHF
TRBV2 CASSVDRQDSSGANVLTF
TRBV4-2 CASSSTASTDTQYF
TRBV11-2 CASSLVAGVPVGTDTQYF
TRBV4-2 CASSQGLEGTGELFF
TRBV7-6 CASRGQPSGNTIYF
TRBV5-1 CATREGVGNEQFF
TRBV4-2 CASSQGASGEGETQYF
TRBV27 CASTDRTGPFYEQYF
TRBV29-1 CSAGRELPDTQYF
TRBV5-6 CASRYDREGAEAFF
TRBV12-3/TRBV12-4 CASSSGTGGTFVEQYF
TRBV29-1 CSVVMAGYNEQFF
TRBV10-3 CAIRIVDVTGTEAFF
TRBV5-4 CASSLVLLAGAYNEQFF
TRBV7-9 CASSSGGSSYEQYF
TRBV20-1 CSARAFGPGGLGNQPQHF
TRBV5-6 CASSPGDREFGELFF
TRBV5-6 CASSSGQGSPYEQYF
TRBV7-9 CASSSGQPKNTEAFF
TRBV5-1 CASSSSLRELFF
TRBV7-9 CASSIPTTDTQYF
TRBV10-3 CAIKGTGGMTEAFF
TRBV5-1 CASSPEAIQETQYF
TRBV7-9 CASSISGGEPHNEQFF
TRBV4-1 CASSQDRWDGTEAFF
TRBV20-1 CSARVNTEAFF
TRBV29-1 CSVEGQGQVDTQYF
TRBV12-3/TRBV12-4 CASRWAYEQYF
TRBV7-3 CASSETGGRGEKLFF
TRBV14 CASSRTSGGAFTDTQYF
TRBV5-1 CATEKEPGQGALNTEAFF